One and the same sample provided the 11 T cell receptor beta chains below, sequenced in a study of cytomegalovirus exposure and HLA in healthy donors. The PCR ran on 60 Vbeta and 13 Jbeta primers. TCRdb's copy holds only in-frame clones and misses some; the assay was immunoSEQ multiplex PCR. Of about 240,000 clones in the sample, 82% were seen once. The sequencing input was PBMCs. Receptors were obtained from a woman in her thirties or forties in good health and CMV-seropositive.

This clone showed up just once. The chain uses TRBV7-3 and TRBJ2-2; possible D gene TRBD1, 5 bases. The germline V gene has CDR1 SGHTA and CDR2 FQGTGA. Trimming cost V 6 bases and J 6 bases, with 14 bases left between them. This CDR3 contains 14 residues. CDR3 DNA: TGTGCCAGCAGGACAGATCATGGGGCCGGGGAGCTGTTTTTT. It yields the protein CASRTDHGAGELFF.

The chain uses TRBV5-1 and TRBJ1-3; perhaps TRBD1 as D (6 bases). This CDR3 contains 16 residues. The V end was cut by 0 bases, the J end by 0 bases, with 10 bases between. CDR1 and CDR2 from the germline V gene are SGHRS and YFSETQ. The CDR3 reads CASSLAQGISGNTIYF. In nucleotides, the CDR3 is TGCGCCAGCAGCTTGGCGCAGGGGATCTCTGGAAACACCATATATTTT.

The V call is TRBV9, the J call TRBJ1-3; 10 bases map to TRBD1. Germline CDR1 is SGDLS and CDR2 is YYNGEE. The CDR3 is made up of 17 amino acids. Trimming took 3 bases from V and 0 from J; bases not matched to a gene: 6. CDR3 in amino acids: CASSAGTGDNSGNTIYF. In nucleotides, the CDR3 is TGTGCCAGCAGCGCAGGGACAGGGGACAACTCTGGAAACACCATATATTTT.

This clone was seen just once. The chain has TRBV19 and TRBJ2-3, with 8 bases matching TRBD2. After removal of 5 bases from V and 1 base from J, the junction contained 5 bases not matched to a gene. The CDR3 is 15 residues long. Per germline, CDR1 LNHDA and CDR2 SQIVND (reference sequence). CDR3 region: CASSLPAGGTDTQYF. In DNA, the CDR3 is TGTGCCAGTAGTCTCCCAGCGGGGGGCACAGATACGCAGTATTTT.

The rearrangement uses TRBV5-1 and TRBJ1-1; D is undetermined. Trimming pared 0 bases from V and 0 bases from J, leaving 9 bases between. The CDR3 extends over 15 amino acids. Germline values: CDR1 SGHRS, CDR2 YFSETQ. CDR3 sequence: CASSLETVMNTEAFF. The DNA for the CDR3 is TGCGCCAGCAGCTTGGAAACAGTGATGAACACTGAAGCTTTCTTT.

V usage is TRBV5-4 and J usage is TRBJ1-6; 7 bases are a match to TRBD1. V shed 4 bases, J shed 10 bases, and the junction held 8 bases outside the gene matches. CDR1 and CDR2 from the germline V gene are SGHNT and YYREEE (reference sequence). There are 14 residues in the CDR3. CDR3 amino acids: CASSPGQDVSPLHF. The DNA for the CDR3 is TGTGCCAGCAGCCCTGGACAGGACGTATCACCCCTCCACTTT.

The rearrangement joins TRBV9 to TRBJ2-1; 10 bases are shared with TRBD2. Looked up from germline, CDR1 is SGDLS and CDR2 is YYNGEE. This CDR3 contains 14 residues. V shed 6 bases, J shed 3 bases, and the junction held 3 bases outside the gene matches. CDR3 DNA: TGTGCCAGCAACCTAGCGGGGGACTACAATGAGCAGTTCTTC. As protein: CASNLAGDYNEQFF.

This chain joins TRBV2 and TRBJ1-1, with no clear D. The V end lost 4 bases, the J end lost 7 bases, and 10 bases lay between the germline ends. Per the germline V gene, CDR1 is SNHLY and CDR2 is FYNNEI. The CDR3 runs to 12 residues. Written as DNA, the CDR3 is TGTGCCAGCAGTGGAGGGTTAAGTGAAGCTTTCTTT. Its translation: CASSGGLSEAFF.

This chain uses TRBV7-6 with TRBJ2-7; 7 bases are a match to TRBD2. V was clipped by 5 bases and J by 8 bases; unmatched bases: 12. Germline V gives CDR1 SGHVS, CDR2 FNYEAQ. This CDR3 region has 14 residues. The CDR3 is CASSPALGGSQQYF. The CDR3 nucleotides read TGTGCCAGCAGCCCCGCGCTGGGCGGGAGCCAGCAGTACTTC.

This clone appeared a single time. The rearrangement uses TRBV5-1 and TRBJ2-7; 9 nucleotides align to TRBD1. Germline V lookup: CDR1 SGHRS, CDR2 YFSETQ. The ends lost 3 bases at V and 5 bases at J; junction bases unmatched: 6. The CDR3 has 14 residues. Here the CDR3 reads CASSSGTGRHEQYF. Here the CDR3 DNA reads TGCGCCAGCAGCTCCGGGACAGGGCGGCACGAGCAGTACTTC.

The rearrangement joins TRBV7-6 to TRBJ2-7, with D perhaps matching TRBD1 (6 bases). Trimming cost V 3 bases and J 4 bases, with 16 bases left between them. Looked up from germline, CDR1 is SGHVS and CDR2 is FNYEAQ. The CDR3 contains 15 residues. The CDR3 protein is CASSLLDRSQYEQYF. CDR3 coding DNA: TGTGCCAGCAGCTTGCTAGACAGGAGTCAATACGAGCAGTACTTC.